Sequencing of this TCR beta chain was carried out in a study of blood T cell repertoires in COVID-19. In the study overall: Sites in the United States, Italy and Spain provided acute and convalescent COVID-19 samples. In each case, the material was cDNA or gDNA derived from T cells, B-cell-depleted T cells, or PBMCs.

Original data processing: It was from reference gene primer amplification that nucleated cell counts were estimated. Sequenced by immunoSEQ multiplex PCR; TCRdb stores in-frame clones only, minus some. V and J calls and clone size are copied from that table; D and trimming were computed from the DNA. The table lists approximately 150,000 clones, 70% to 80% of them singletons. The germline CDR1 and CDR2 sequences are MGHDK and SYGVNS. CDR3 size: 17 residues. J was trimmed by 0 bases and V by 1 base; bases with no gene match: 6. Seattle patient enrollment occurred during active infection, with longitudinal follow-up thereafter.

The chain combines TRBV25-1 with TRBJ2-5, with 9 bases identical to TRBD2. The source material was peripheral blood. This TCR was sampled from a woman aged 55-69 years with COVID-19, enrolled during active disease. The CDR3 loop reads CASSESGLAGNQETQYF. DNA for the CDR3: TGTGCCAGCAGTGAATCGGGGCTAGCGGGAAACCAAGAGACCCAGTACTTC.